This T cell receptor (beta chain) was sequenced in a study of PD-L1 blockade in urothelial cancer. Trimming cost V 0 bases and J 9 bases, with 8 bases left between them. Germline-derived CDR1 and CDR2 are DFQATT and SNEGSKA (reference sequence). CDR3 length: 11 residues. Sequenced by immunoSEQ multiplex PCR; TCRdb stores in-frame clones only, minus some. The profile shows about 86,000 clones, over 65% of them singletons. This clone was detected only a few times. Time point described: pretreatment peripheral blood. The sequence derives from a man aged 60 to 75 with urothelial cancer. The chain has TRBV20-1 and TRBJ2-5, with TRBD1 as a possible D gene (5 bases). Sequenced material: PBMCs, taken around atezolizumab (anti-PD-L1) treatment. The CDR3 region has the DNA TGCAGTGCTAGAGAAGGGGTCTCCCAGTACTTC. Translation: CSAREGVSQYF.